This T cell receptor (beta chain) was captured by sequencing in a study of T cells expressing NK-cell markers. One entry per CDR3 protein, without DNA, is what TCRdb gives after re-calling the 5' RACE reads. The repertoire table contains 200,000 to 300,000 distinct CDR3 sequences. Germline lookup yields CDR1 ENHRY and CDR2 SYGVKD. CDR3 length: 16 amino acids. The chain is built from TRBV10-3 and TRBJ2-7; TCRdb gives TRBD2 as the D gene, but with no DNA this cannot be confirmed. This sequence originates from a man between 18 and 29 years old in good health. The sample taken for sequencing was blood T cells: a sorted CD56 or NKG2C T cell subset, CD4+ or CD8+ T cells, or bulk PBMC T cells (not recorded which). CDR3 loop: CAISGTSGRAKSEQYF.